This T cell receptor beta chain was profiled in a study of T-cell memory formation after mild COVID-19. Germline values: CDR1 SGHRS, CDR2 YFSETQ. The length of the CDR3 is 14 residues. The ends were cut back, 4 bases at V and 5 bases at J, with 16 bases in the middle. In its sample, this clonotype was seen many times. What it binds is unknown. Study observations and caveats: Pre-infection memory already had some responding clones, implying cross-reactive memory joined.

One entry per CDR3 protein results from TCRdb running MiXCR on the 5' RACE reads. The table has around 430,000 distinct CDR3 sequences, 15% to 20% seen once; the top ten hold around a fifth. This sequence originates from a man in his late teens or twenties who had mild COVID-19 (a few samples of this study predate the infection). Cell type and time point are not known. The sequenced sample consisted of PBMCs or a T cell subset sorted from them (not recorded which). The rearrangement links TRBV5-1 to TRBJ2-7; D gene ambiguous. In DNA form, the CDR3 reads TGCGCCAGCAGCCCAACCCTTTCAAAGCACGAGCAGTACTTC. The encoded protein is CASSPTLSKHEQYF.